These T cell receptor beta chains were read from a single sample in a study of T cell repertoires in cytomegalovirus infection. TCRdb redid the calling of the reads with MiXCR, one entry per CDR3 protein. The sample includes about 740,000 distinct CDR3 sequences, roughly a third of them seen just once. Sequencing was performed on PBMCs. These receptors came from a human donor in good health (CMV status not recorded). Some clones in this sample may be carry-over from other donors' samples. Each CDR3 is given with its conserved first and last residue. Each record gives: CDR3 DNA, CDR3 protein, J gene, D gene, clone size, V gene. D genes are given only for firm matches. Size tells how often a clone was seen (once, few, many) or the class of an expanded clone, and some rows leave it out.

cdr3_nt: TGTGCCAGCAGTTTAAAAGTTAGCAATCAGCCCCAGCATTTT
cdr3_aa: CASSLKVSNQPQHF
j_call: TRBJ1-5
d_call: -
clone_size: few
v_call: TRBV27

cdr3_nt: TGCGCCAGCAGCCCGACAGGGTACGAGTCGGACACCATATATTTT
cdr3_aa: CASSPTGYESDTIYF
j_call: TRBJ1-3
d_call: TRBD1
clone_size: few
v_call: TRBV4-1

cdr3_nt: TGTGCCAGTAGTATAGGTCGCGGGGGCAATGAGCAGTTCTTC
cdr3_aa: CASSIGRGGNEQFF
j_call: TRBJ2-1
d_call: TRBD2
clone_size: -
v_call: TRBV19

cdr3_nt: TGTGCCAGCAGCTTAGCTGGGACCGCCCCGGGGCAGTACTTC
cdr3_aa: CASSLAGTAPGQYF
j_call: TRBJ2-7
d_call: -
clone_size: few
v_call: TRBV7-6

cdr3_nt: TGTGCCAGCAGCCGCCGGGACAGGCAGGTCGGGGCCAACGTCCTGACTTTC
cdr3_aa: CASSRRDRQVGANVLTF
j_call: TRBJ2-6
d_call: TRBD1
clone_size: -
v_call: TRBV7-2

cdr3_nt: TGTGCCAGCAGTAGCGACCCGATCTCCTACGAGCAGTACTTC
cdr3_aa: CASSSDPISYEQYF
j_call: TRBJ2-7
d_call: -
clone_size: -
v_call: TRBV6-1

cdr3_nt: TGCAGTGCTAAAACAGGGGACGCTTTCTTT
cdr3_aa: CSAKTGDAFF
j_call: TRBJ1-1
d_call: TRBD1
clone_size: -
v_call: TRBV20-1

cdr3_nt: TGTGCCAGCAGTTCCCTCTACACTGAAGCTTTCTTT
cdr3_aa: CASSSLYTEAFF
j_call: TRBJ1-1
d_call: -
clone_size: many
v_call: TRBV12-3/TRBV12-4

cdr3_nt: TGTGCCATGCGGGGATTTACCCCAGATACGCAGTATTTT
cdr3_aa: CAMRGFTPDTQYF
j_call: TRBJ2-3
d_call: -
clone_size: once
v_call: TRBV2

cdr3_nt: TGTGCCAGCCGACCCGGGGAGGGGGTGAGCACAGATACGCAGTATTTT
cdr3_aa: CASRPGEGVSTDTQYF
j_call: TRBJ2-3
d_call: -
clone_size: -
v_call: TRBV19

cdr3_nt: TGTGCCAGCAGTGCTGGGACAGGCTACAATGAGCAGTTCTTC
cdr3_aa: CASSAGTGYNEQFF
j_call: TRBJ2-1
d_call: TRBD1
clone_size: few
v_call: TRBV27

cdr3_nt: TGTGCCACCAGCAGAGATAGATCGCGGAGCTCTGGAAACACCATATATTTT
cdr3_aa: CATSRDRSRSSGNTIYF
j_call: TRBJ1-3
d_call: -
clone_size: -
v_call: TRBV15

cdr3_nt: TGTGCCAGCAGTTCGGGACACATCTCTGGAAACACCATATATTTT
cdr3_aa: CASSSGHISGNTIYF
j_call: TRBJ1-3
d_call: -
clone_size: few
v_call: TRBV12-3/TRBV12-4

cdr3_nt: TGCGCCAGCAGCCCAGGACAGGGGTTCGACACCGGGGAGCTGTTTTTT
cdr3_aa: CASSPGQGFDTGELFF
j_call: TRBJ2-2
d_call: TRBD1
clone_size: -
v_call: TRBV5-1

cdr3_nt: TGTGCCATCAGTGAGTCGGGGACCGTGTACACCATATATTTT
cdr3_aa: CAISESGTVYTIYF
j_call: TRBJ1-3
d_call: -
clone_size: -
v_call: TRBV10-3

cdr3_nt: TGTGCCAGCAGCTTAGTAGGGCACGACTATGGCTACACCTTC
cdr3_aa: CASSLVGHDYGYTF
j_call: TRBJ1-2
d_call: -
clone_size: few
v_call: TRBV7-4

cdr3_nt: TGTGCCAGCAGTTTAACGGGACAGCAAGAGACCCAGTACTTC
cdr3_aa: CASSLTGQQETQYF
j_call: TRBJ2-5
d_call: TRBD1
clone_size: -
v_call: TRBV12-3/TRBV12-4

cdr3_nt: TGTGCCAGCAGAACTAGCGGGGGGGCCCCAGATACGCAGTATTTT
cdr3_aa: CASRTSGGAPDTQYF
j_call: TRBJ2-3
d_call: TRBD2
clone_size: -
v_call: TRBV2

cdr3_nt: TGTGCCAGCAGCCCTGGGGACAGGGCGAATCAGCCCCAGCATTTT
cdr3_aa: CASSPGDRANQPQHF
j_call: TRBJ1-5
d_call: TRBD1
clone_size: few
v_call: TRBV12-3/TRBV12-4

cdr3_nt: TGTGCCAGCAGTTACGGGGTCGCTAGCACAGATACGCAGTATTTT
cdr3_aa: CASSYGVASTDTQYF
j_call: TRBJ2-3
d_call: -
clone_size: -
v_call: TRBV6-5

cdr3_nt: TGTGCCAGCAGTTTACAGGATAGCAATCAGCCCCAGCATTTT
cdr3_aa: CASSLQDSNQPQHF
j_call: TRBJ1-5
d_call: -
clone_size: few
v_call: TRBV2

cdr3_nt: TGTGCCAGCAGCTTAGGGCGGGCTGCGGGATCCTACAATGAGCAGTTCTTC
cdr3_aa: CASSLGRAAGSYNEQFF
j_call: TRBJ2-1
d_call: -
clone_size: -
v_call: TRBV7-9

cdr3_nt: TGTGCCACCAGTGATTTGACGAAGAGCTCCTACAATGAGCAGTTCTTC
cdr3_aa: CATSDLTKSSYNEQFF
j_call: TRBJ2-1
d_call: -
clone_size: few
v_call: TRBV24-1

cdr3_nt: TGTGCCAGCAGCTTAGAGGCGGGAGCCGGATCAACGCAGTATTTT
cdr3_aa: CASSLEAGAGSTQYF
j_call: TRBJ2-3
d_call: TRBD2
clone_size: few
v_call: TRBV7-9

cdr3_nt: TGTGCCAGCAGCCTTATCGGACTGGACTCCTACGAGCAGTACTTC
cdr3_aa: CASSLIGLDSYEQYF
j_call: TRBJ2-7
d_call: -
clone_size: many
v_call: TRBV28

cdr3_nt: TGTGCCACCAGTGACCCCTTACCTGAGACCCAGTACTTC
cdr3_aa: CATSDPLPETQYF
j_call: TRBJ2-5
d_call: -
clone_size: -
v_call: TRBV24-1

cdr3_nt: TGTGCCAGCAGCCGCACCTTAGGGTTTGAAGCTTTCTTT
cdr3_aa: CASSRTLGFEAFF
j_call: TRBJ1-1
d_call: -
clone_size: few
v_call: TRBV3-1

cdr3_nt: TGTGCCAGCAGCTTAGCGAGACTGTCAACCGGGGAGCTGTTTTTT
cdr3_aa: CASSLARLSTGELFF
j_call: TRBJ2-2
d_call: -
clone_size: few
v_call: TRBV7-9

cdr3_nt: TGTGCCACCAGCAGAACCTCCGGGACAGGGGGCGATGGCTACACCTTC
cdr3_aa: CATSRTSGTGGDGYTF
j_call: TRBJ1-2
d_call: TRBD1
clone_size: -
v_call: TRBV15

cdr3_nt: TGCGCCAGCAGTGAGCCCCGAGAGAATAGCTATGGCTACACCTTC
cdr3_aa: CASSEPRENSYGYTF
j_call: TRBJ1-2
d_call: -
clone_size: -
v_call: TRBV10-2

cdr3_nt: TGTGCCAGCAGTATTACAGGAGGGGACTCCTACAATGAGCAGTTCTTC
cdr3_aa: CASSITGGDSYNEQFF
j_call: TRBJ2-1
d_call: -
clone_size: few
v_call: TRBV28

cdr3_nt: TGTGCCAGCAGTTTCGGAGCAGGGGCAACTAATGAAAAACTGTTTTTT
cdr3_aa: CASSFGAGATNEKLFF
j_call: TRBJ1-4
d_call: -
clone_size: -
v_call: TRBV12-3/TRBV12-4

cdr3_nt: TGTGCCAGCAGCTTAGGCAGGGGAGGTGGCTACACCTTC
cdr3_aa: CASSLGRGGGYTF
j_call: TRBJ1-2
d_call: -
clone_size: few
v_call: TRBV7-3

cdr3_nt: TGTGCCAGCACTAAAAGCTCCTATAATTCACCCCTCCACTTT
cdr3_aa: CASTKSSYNSPLHF
j_call: TRBJ1-6
d_call: -
clone_size: -
v_call: TRBV12-3/TRBV12-4

cdr3_nt: TGTGCCAGTAGCCACAGGGTTGGTGAACAGCCCCAGCATTTT
cdr3_aa: CASSHRVGEQPQHF
j_call: TRBJ1-5
d_call: -
clone_size: -
v_call: TRBV19

cdr3_nt: TGTGCCAGCAGTCCACGGACCTCAGGGGAAGAGACCCAGTACTTC
cdr3_aa: CASSPRTSGEETQYF
j_call: TRBJ2-5
d_call: -
clone_size: few
v_call: TRBV27

cdr3_nt: TGTGCCAGCAGCTTACAATGGGATGAGCAGTTCTTC
cdr3_aa: CASSLQWDEQFF
j_call: TRBJ2-1
d_call: -
clone_size: few
v_call: TRBV13

cdr3_nt: TGTGCCAGCAGGTGGACTAGCGGGAGCTGGGGGACCCAGTACTTC
cdr3_aa: CASRWTSGSWGTQYF
j_call: TRBJ2-5
d_call: TRBD2
clone_size: -
v_call: TRBV6-5

cdr3_nt: TGTGCCAGTAGCCAGAGAGATCCCGGTTACGAGCAGTACTTC
cdr3_aa: CASSQRDPGYEQYF
j_call: TRBJ2-7
d_call: -
clone_size: few
v_call: TRBV19

cdr3_nt: TGCAGTGCTAGAGATGATGGGCGGGGGGGCTCCTCCTACTACGAGCAGTACTTC
cdr3_aa: CSARDDGRGGSSYYEQYF
j_call: TRBJ2-7
d_call: TRBD2
clone_size: -
v_call: TRBV20-1

cdr3_nt: TGTGCCAGTAGTATCCAGACGAATAGCAATCAGCCCCAGCATTTT
cdr3_aa: CASSIQTNSNQPQHF
j_call: TRBJ1-5
d_call: -
clone_size: few
v_call: TRBV19

cdr3_nt: TGTGCCACCAGTGGGCCGGATACTACCGAGCAGTACTTC
cdr3_aa: CATSGPDTTEQYF
j_call: TRBJ2-7
d_call: -
clone_size: few
v_call: TRBV24-1

cdr3_nt: TGCGCCAGCAGCCGAGAAAGTAGTCCGGCGGGCACCGGGGAGCTGTTTTTT
cdr3_aa: CASSRESSPAGTGELFF
j_call: TRBJ2-2
d_call: -
clone_size: -
v_call: TRBV4-3

cdr3_nt: TGTGCCAGCAGCTTCGAAACTAGCGTGAGTGGTCGTCGGGATACGCAGTATTTT
cdr3_aa: CASSFETSVSGRRDTQYF
j_call: TRBJ2-3
d_call: TRBD2
clone_size: -
v_call: TRBV7-6

cdr3_nt: TGTGCCTGGACGTTTAGGGGAAACTATGGCTACACCTTC
cdr3_aa: CAWTFRGNYGYTF
j_call: TRBJ1-2
d_call: -
clone_size: -
v_call: TRBV30

cdr3_nt: TGTGCCAGCAGCCGAAGACTAGAGTACGAGCGGTACTTC
cdr3_aa: CASSRRLEYERYF
j_call: TRBJ2-7
d_call: -
clone_size: -
v_call: TRBV7-6

cdr3_nt: TGTGCCAGCAGCTCTCCAGACCGTCCTAACTATGGCTACACCTTC
cdr3_aa: CASSSPDRPNYGYTF
j_call: TRBJ1-2
d_call: -
clone_size: -
v_call: TRBV7-6

cdr3_nt: TGCGCCAGCAGGGGACACCCGAACACTGAAGCTTTCTTT
cdr3_aa: CASRGHPNTEAFF
j_call: TRBJ1-1
d_call: -
clone_size: many
v_call: TRBV5-1

cdr3_nt: TGTGCCAGCTCACCGGGACTGAAGAACACTGAAGCTTTCTTT
cdr3_aa: CASSPGLKNTEAFF
j_call: TRBJ1-1
d_call: -
clone_size: -
v_call: TRBV18

cdr3_nt: TGTGCCAGCAGCTTAGTAACAGGGGCCGTTCAAGAGACCCAGTACTTC
cdr3_aa: CASSLVTGAVQETQYF
j_call: TRBJ2-5
d_call: TRBD1
clone_size: few
v_call: TRBV11-2

cdr3_nt: TGTGCCAGTAGTACGACAGGTTACCCTGAAGCTTTCTTT
cdr3_aa: CASSTTGYPEAFF
j_call: TRBJ1-1
d_call: -
clone_size: few
v_call: TRBV19